Listed below are T cell receptor beta chains from one sample, sequenced in a study of T cells after yellow fever vaccination. TCRdb processed the 5' RACE reads anew with MiXCR; each CDR3 protein has one entry. The table records some 420,000 distinct CDR3 sequences, about 17% of them present only once. Sample: PBMCs, taken before the yellow fever booster vaccination. The source is a man between 18 and 35 years old who received the YFV17D yellow fever vaccine. Both conserved end residues are part of each CDR3. D genes are given only for firm matches. Clone size is shown for a subset of rows, as once, few, many or a class of expanded clone.

v_call: TRBV7-3; clone_size: few; j_call: TRBJ2-3; d_call: TRBD2; cdr3_length: 16; cdr3_aa: CASSLQQRGNTDTQYF; cdr3_nt: TGTGCCAGCAGCTTACAACAGCGGGGGAACACAGATACGCAGTATTTT
v_call: TRBV24-1; clone_size: .; j_call: TRBJ2-1; d_call: TRBD2; cdr3_length: 16; cdr3_aa: CATSEPTSGAPNEQFF; cdr3_nt: TGTGCCACCAGTGAACCCACTAGCGGGGCGCCCAATGAGCAGTTCTTC
v_call: TRBV11-1; clone_size: .; j_call: TRBJ2-6; d_call: .; cdr3_length: 17; cdr3_aa: CASSFVVRDSGANVLTF; cdr3_nt: TGTGCCAGCAGCTTCGTGGTTAGGGACTCTGGGGCCAACGTCCTGACTTTC
v_call: TRBV21-1; clone_size: .; j_call: TRBJ1-3; d_call: .; cdr3_length: 18; cdr3_aa: CASSQAWLQGPGGNTIYF; cdr3_nt: TGTGCCAGCTCTCAAGCCTGGTTGCAGGGGCCGGGCGGAAACACCATATATTTT
v_call: TRBV7-6; clone_size: .; j_call: TRBJ1-2; d_call: .; cdr3_length: 13; cdr3_aa: CASSLPQGRGYTF; cdr3_nt: TGTGCCAGCAGCTTACCCCAGGGGCGGGGCTACACCTTC
v_call: TRBV20-1; clone_size: .; j_call: TRBJ2-3; d_call: TRBD1; cdr3_length: 14; cdr3_aa: CSAMTGKRADTQYF; cdr3_nt: TGCAGTGCCATGACAGGGAAGAGGGCAGATACGCAGTATTTT
v_call: TRBV20-1; clone_size: once; j_call: TRBJ2-1; d_call: .; cdr3_length: 11; cdr3_aa: CSANRQLEQFF; cdr3_nt: TGCAGTGCTAACCGACAGCTTGAGCAGTTCTTC
v_call: TRBV6-2/TRBV6-3; clone_size: few; j_call: TRBJ1-2; d_call: .; cdr3_length: 15; cdr3_aa: CASKSLRDETVGYTF; cdr3_nt: TGTGCCAGCAAAAGTCTCAGGGACGAAACAGTCGGCTACACCTTC
v_call: TRBV7-9; clone_size: .; j_call: TRBJ2-7; d_call: .; cdr3_length: 14; cdr3_aa: CASSLGGSSSEQYF; cdr3_nt: TGTGCCAGCAGCTTAGGAGGGTCTAGTTCCGAGCAGTACTTC
v_call: TRBV3-1; clone_size: .; j_call: TRBJ1-3; d_call: .; cdr3_length: 14; cdr3_aa: CASTLGGTGNTIYF; cdr3_nt: TGTGCCAGCACCCTAGGAGGTACTGGAAACACCATATATTTT
v_call: TRBV21-1; clone_size: few; j_call: TRBJ2-6; d_call: .; cdr3_length: 17; cdr3_aa: CASSKVRTDSGANVLTF; cdr3_nt: TGTGCCAGCAGCAAAGTCCGCACGGACTCTGGGGCCAACGTCCTGACTTTC
v_call: TRBV6-6; clone_size: .; j_call: TRBJ1-1; d_call: .; cdr3_length: 13; cdr3_aa: CASSYGWNTEAFF; cdr3_nt: TGTGCCAGCAGTTATGGTTGGAACACTGAAGCTTTCTTT
v_call: TRBV4-2; clone_size: few; j_call: TRBJ2-3; d_call: .; cdr3_length: 17; cdr3_aa: CASSQDWAGASTDTQYF; cdr3_nt: TGTGCCAGCAGCCAAGATTGGGCGGGGGCTAGCACAGATACGCAGTATTTT
v_call: TRBV20-1; clone_size: few; j_call: TRBJ2-3; d_call: .; cdr3_length: 16; cdr3_aa: CSARARGGPFTDTQYF; cdr3_nt: TGCAGTGCTAGAGCGAGAGGGGGTCCATTCACAGATACGCAGTATTTT
v_call: TRBV6-6; clone_size: few; j_call: TRBJ2-2; d_call: .; cdr3_length: 14; cdr3_aa: CASRPGQATGELFF; cdr3_nt: TGTGCCAGCAGACCGGGACAAGCTACCGGGGAGCTGTTTTTT
v_call: TRBV7-8; clone_size: .; j_call: TRBJ1-2; d_call: .; cdr3_length: 14; cdr3_aa: CATTGPSANYGYTF; cdr3_nt: TGTGCCACCACCGGACCTTCAGCTAACTATGGCTACACCTTC
v_call: TRBV14; clone_size: .; j_call: TRBJ2-7; d_call: .; cdr3_length: 13; cdr3_aa: CASSQDLVREQYF; cdr3_nt: TGTGCCAGCAGCCAAGATCTTGTGCGGGAGCAGTACTTC
v_call: TRBV5-4; clone_size: .; j_call: TRBJ2-5; d_call: TRBD2; cdr3_length: 15; cdr3_aa: CASASRSGREETQYF; cdr3_nt: TGTGCCAGCGCCTCCCGGAGCGGGAGGGAAGAGACCCAGTACTTC
v_call: TRBV4-1; clone_size: .; j_call: TRBJ1-2; d_call: .; cdr3_length: 13; cdr3_aa: CASRSGAGYGYTF; cdr3_nt: TGCGCCAGCAGATCGGGGGCGGGCTATGGCTACACCTTC